The source of this T cell receptor beta chain is a study of T cell repertoires in cytomegalovirus infection. On the study more broadly: Selected CMV epitopes included recently identified HLA-C-restricted ones as well as well-studied HLA-B-restricted ones. Matching HLA type, along with CMV infection, was indicated by public TCR beta signatures.

Points from the study as a whole: Dominant in the ex vivo response were TCR beta clonotypes restricted by HLA-C and specific for CMV. Individuals carrying CMV plus the relevant HLA were identified by cumulative frequency of public TCR beta families.

Between the trimmed V and J ends, which lost 7 bases and 3 bases, there was a span of 19 bases. The CDR3 length is 15 residues. The V gene's germline CDR1 is ENHRY and CDR2 SYGVKD. Note on this clonotype: The antigen remains unidentified.

A single record per CDR3 protein comes from TCRdb applying MiXCR to the reads. The data hold hundreds of thousands of distinct CDR3 sequences, with around 32% observed a single time. The sample in question was cultured PBMCs, obtained from culture after CMV antigen stimulation. The chain combines TRBV10-3 with TRBJ2-7; possibly TRBD2 for D (5 bases). The sequence derives from a human donor in good health (CMV status not recorded). Some clones in this sample may be carry-over from other donors' samples. This CDR3 is CAIKEDLPQFYEQYF. As DNA, the CDR3 is TGTGCCATCAAGGAGGACCTCCCTCAATTCTACGAGCAGTACTTC.